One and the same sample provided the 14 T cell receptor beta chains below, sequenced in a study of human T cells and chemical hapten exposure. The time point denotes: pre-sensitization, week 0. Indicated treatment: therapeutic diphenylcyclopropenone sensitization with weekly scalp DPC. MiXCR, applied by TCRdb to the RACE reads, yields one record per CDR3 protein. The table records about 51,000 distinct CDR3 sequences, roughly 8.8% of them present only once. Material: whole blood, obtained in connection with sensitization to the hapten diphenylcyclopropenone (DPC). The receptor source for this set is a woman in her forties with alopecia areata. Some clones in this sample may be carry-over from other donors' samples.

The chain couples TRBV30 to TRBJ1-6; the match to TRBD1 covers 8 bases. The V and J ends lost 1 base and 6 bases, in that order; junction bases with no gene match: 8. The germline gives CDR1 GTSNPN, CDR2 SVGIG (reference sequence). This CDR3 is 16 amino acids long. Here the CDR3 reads CAWSAIRDRINSPLHF. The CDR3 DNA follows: TGTGCCTGGAGTGCTATTCGGGACAGGATTAATTCACCCCTCCACTTT.

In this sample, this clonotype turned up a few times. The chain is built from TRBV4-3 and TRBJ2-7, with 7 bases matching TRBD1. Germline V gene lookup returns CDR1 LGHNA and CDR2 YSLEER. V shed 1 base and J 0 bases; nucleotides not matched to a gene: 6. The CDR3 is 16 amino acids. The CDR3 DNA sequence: TGCGCCAGCAGCCAAGCACTGGGGGACAGCTCCTACGAGCAGTACTTC. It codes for CASSQALGDSSYEQYF.

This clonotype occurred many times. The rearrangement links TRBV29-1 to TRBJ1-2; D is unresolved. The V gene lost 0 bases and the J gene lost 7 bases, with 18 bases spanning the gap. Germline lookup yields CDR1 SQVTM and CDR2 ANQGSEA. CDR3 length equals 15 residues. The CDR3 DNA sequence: TGCAGCGTTGAAGATCTACTAGGGCTCTTTCCTGGCTACACCTTC. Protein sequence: CSVEDLLGLFPGYTF. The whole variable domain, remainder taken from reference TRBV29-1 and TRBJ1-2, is SAVISQKPSRDICQRGTSLTIQCQVDSQVTMMFWYRQQPGQSLTLIATANQGSEATYESGFVIDKFPISRPNLTFSTLTVSNMSPEDSSIYLCSVEDLLGLFPGYTFGSGTRLTVV.

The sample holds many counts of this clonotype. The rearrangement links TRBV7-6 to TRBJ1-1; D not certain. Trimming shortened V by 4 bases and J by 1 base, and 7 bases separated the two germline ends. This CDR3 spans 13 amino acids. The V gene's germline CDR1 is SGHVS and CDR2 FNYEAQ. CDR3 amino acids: CASSSNWNTEAFF. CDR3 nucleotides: TGTGCCAGCAGCTCCAACTGGAACACTGAAGCTTTCTTT.

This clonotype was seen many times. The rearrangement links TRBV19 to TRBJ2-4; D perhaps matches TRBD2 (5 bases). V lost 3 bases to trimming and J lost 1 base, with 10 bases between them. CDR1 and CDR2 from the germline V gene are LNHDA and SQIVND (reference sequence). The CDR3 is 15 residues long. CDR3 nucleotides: TGTGCCAGTAGTATCGGGGAGTGGGCCAAAAACATTCAGTACTTC. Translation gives CASSIGEWAKNIQYF.

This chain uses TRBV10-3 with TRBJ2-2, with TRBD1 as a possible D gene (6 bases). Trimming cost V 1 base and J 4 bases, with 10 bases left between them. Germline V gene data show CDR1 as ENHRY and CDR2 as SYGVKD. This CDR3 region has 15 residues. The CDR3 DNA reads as TGTGCCATCAGTGAGTTACAGGGCGGCACCGGGGAGCTGTTTTTT. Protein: CAISELQGGTGELFF.

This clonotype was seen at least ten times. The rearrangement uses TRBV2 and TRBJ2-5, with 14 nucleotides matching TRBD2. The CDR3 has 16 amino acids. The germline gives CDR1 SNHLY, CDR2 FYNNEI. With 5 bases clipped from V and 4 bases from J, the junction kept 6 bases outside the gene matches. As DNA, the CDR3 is TGTGCCAGCAGTAAGACTAGCGGGGGGGCCAGAGAGACCCAGTACTTC. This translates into CASSKTSGGARETQYF. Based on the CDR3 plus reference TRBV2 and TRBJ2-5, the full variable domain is EPEVTQTPSHQVTQMGQEVILRCVPISNHLYFYWYRQILGQKVEFLVSFYNNEISEKSEIFDDQFSVERPDGSNFTLKIRSTKLEDSAMYFCASSKTSGGARETQYFGPGTRLLVL.

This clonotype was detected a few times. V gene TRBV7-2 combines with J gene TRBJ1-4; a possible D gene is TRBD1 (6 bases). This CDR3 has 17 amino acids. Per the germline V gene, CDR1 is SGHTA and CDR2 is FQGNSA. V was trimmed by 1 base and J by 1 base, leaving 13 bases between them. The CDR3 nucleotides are TGTGCCAGCAGCTTAGGTGGGGGGCGCGGAACTAATGAAAAACTGTTTTTT. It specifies CASSLGGGRGTNEKLFF.

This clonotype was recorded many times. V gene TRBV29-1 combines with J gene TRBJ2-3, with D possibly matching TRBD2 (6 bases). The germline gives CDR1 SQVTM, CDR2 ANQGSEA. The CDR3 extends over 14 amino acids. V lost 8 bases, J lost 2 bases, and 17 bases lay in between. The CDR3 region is CSSNSWGDTDTQYF. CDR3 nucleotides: TGCAGCTCGAATTCGTGGGGGGACACAGATACGCAGTATTTT.

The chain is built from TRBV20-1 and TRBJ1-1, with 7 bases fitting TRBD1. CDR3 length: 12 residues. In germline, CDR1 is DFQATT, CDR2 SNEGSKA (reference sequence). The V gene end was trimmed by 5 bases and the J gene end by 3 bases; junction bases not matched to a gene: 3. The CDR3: CSASTGDTEAFF. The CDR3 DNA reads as TGCAGTGCTTCAACAGGGGACACTGAAGCTTTCTTT.

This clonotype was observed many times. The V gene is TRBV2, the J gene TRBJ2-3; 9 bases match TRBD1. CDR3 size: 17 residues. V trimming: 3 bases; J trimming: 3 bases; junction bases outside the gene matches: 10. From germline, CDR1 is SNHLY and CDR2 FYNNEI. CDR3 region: CASSEPGDRDDTDTQYF. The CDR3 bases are TGTGCCAGCAGTGAGCCAGGGGACAGGGACGATACAGATACGCAGTATTTT.

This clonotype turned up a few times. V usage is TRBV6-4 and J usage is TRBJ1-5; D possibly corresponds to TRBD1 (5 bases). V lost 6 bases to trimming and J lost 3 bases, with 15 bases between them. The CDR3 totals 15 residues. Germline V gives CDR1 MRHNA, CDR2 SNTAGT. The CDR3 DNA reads TGTGCCAGCAGCCCCGAGGCGGGGACCAATCAGCCCCAGCATTTT. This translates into CASSPEAGTNQPQHF.

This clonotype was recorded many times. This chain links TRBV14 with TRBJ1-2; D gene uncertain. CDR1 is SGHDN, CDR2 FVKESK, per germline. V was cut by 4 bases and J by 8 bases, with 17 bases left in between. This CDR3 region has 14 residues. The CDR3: CASSPLGRKGGYTF. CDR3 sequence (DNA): TGTGCCAGCAGCCCCCTCGGAAGGAAGGGAGGCTACACCTTC.

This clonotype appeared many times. The CDR3 DNA sequence: TGCAGCGTCCGTCCCGGGACAGTGGCGGACGACGAGCAGTACTTC. The encoded protein is CSVRPGTVADDEQYF. This sequence joins TRBV29-1 and TRBJ2-7, with 7 nucleotides matching TRBD1. This CDR3 is 15 amino acids long. Germline V CDR1 and CDR2: SQVTM, ANQGSEA. J was trimmed by 5 bases and V by 6 bases; bases with no gene match: 16.